This T cell receptor (beta chain) was sequenced in a study of T cell responses to AZD1222 COVID-19 vaccine. Broader study findings: Repertoires were collected only later (after the peak T cell response had occurred). Targets within unmutated variant regions were reportedly found for nearly half of spike-specific TCRs. Females made up more of the donors, who were largely white British, and clonal diversity may have come out too low.

This CDR3 is built from 17 residues. V lost 4 bases and J 1 base, leaving 15 bases between the germline ends. Germline lookup yields CDR1 KGHDR and CDR2 SFDVKD. Method: immunoSEQ multiplex PCR; TCRdb's copy keeps in-frame clones and lacks some. The sample has approximately 120,000 clones; 80% to 90% are singletons. Details on this clone: The antigen remains unidentified.

The chain recombines TRBV24-1 with TRBJ2-2; D assignment may be TRBD1 or TRBD2 (6 bases each). The sample consisted of peripheral blood, taken on day 0 of MenACWY control vaccination. The TCR originated in an adult in good health. CDR3 sequence (DNA): TGTGCCACCAGTGACCCCTTTAGGGGGGAGAACACCGGGGAGCTGTTTTTT. It encodes CATSDPFRGENTGELFF.